These 27 T cell receptor beta chains were sequenced from one sample in a study of Tregs in tolerant kidney transplant recipients. Profiled with immunoSEQ multiplex PCR; TCRdb holds only in-frame clones, not every one. Here the sample spans about 78,000 clones, around 90% being singletons. The input for sequencing was Tregs from blood, taken before the transplant. The receptor source for this set is a human donor who received a combined kidney and bone marrow transplant.

V and J are TRBV11-2 and TRBJ2-5; 7 nucleotides match TRBD1. The CDR3 extends over 17 amino acids. Trimming at V came to 1 base and at J to 3 bases, leaving 11 bases not matched to a gene. Germline lookup yields CDR1 SGHAT and CDR2 FQNNGV. The CDR3: CASSLALQGLGKETQYF. The DNA for the CDR3 is TGTGCCAGCAGCTTAGCTTTACAGGGGCTGGGCAAAGAGACCCAGTACTTC.

The chain has TRBV7-8 and TRBJ2-7, with 9 positions matching TRBD2. The germline V gene has CDR1 SGHVS and CDR2 FQNEAQ. Losses at the gene ends were 5 bases for V and 4 bases for J; bases not matched to a gene: 15. The CDR3 spans 17 residues. The CDR3 loop reads CASSPLVVAGVLYEQYF. CDR3 nucleotides: TGTGCCAGCAGCCCCCTGGTAGTAGCGGGAGTTCTATACGAGCAGTACTTC. The full variable domain, rest sourced from reference TRBV7-8 and TRBJ2-7, is GAGVSQSPRYKVAKRGQDVALRCDPISGHVSLFWYQQALGQGPEFLTYFQNEAQLDKSGLPSDRFFAERPEGSVSTLKIQRTQQEDSAVYLCASSPLVVAGVLYEQYFGPGTRLTVT.

This sequence joins TRBV5-4 and TRBJ2-2; 7 bases map to TRBD1. The CDR3 loop spans 16 amino acids. The J segment lost 5 bases and the V segment lost 4 bases, leaving 11 bases of the junction unmatched. Germline loops: CDR1 SGHNT, CDR2 YYREEE (reference sequence). The CDR3 spells CASSQHGDSRTGELFF. The CDR3 DNA reads TGTGCCAGCAGCCAACACGGGGACAGTAGAACCGGGGAGCTGTTTTTT. The full variable domain, in which reference TRBV5-4 and TRBJ2-2 provide the parts outside the CDR3, is ETGVTQSPTHLIKTRGQQVTLRCSSQSGHNTVSWYQQALGQGPQFIFQYYREEENGRGNFPPRFSGLQFPNYSSELNVNALELDDSALYLCASSQHGDSRTGELFFGEGSRLTVL.

The CDR3 DNA reads TGTGCCAGCAGCTTAGTGCACCTCTCGAACACTGAAGCTTTCTTT. This translates into CASSLVHLSNTEAFF. The rearrangement links TRBV7-2 to TRBJ1-1; D is unclear. The CDR3 totals 15 residues. Trimming cost V 1 base and J 1 base, with 10 bases left between them. The V gene's germline CDR1 is SGHTA and CDR2 FQGNSA.

This clone appeared a few times. The genes are TRBV7-9 and TRBJ1-3, with D possibly TRBD1 on 5 matching bases. V gave up 2 bases and J gave up 2 bases, with 7 bases separating them. CDR1 is SEHNR and CDR2 is FQNEAQ in the germline V gene (reference sequence). This CDR3 comprises 14 residues. CDR3 region: CASSLKGPGNTIYF. The CDR3 DNA reads as TGTGCCAGCAGCTTAAAGGGACCTGGAAACACCATATATTTT. Together with reference TRBV7-9 and TRBJ1-3, the CDR3 gives the full variable domain: DTGVSQNPRHKITKRGQNVTFRCDPISEHNRLYWYRQTLGQGPEFLTYFQNEAQLEKSRLLSDRFSAERPKGSFSTLEIQRTEQGDSAMYLCASSLKGPGNTIYFGEGSWLTVV.

On this clone: Within the sample, other DNA sequences also encode this same CDR3. The chain combines TRBV6-1 with TRBJ2-1, with D possibly being TRBD1 (6 bases). V lost 10 bases and J lost 4, with 20 bases in between. The CDR3 contains 15 residues. CDR1 MNHNS and CDR2 SASEGT come from the germline V gene. CDR3 sequence: CATRWAGASYNEQFF. The DNA of the CDR3 is TGTGCCACCAGGTGGGCAGGGGCCTCTTACAATGAGCAGTTCTTC.

V gene TRBV28 combines with J gene TRBJ1-5; D remains ambiguous. Trimming removed 5 bases at V and 2 bases at J, with 13 bases between. The CDR3 consists of 15 residues. Per germline, CDR1 MDHEN and CDR2 SYDVKM. CDR3: CASSPRGGGNQPQHF. The CDR3 DNA reads TGTGCCAGCAGTCCCCGTGGTGGGGGCAATCAGCCCCAGCATTTT.

The chain couples TRBV6-1 to TRBJ2-6; D not resolved. There are 15 residues in the CDR3. The V gene's germline CDR1 is MNHNS and CDR2 SASEGT. Trimming pared 2 bases from V and 0 bases from J, leaving 5 bases between. The CDR3, as DNA: TGTGCCAGCAGTGAAAGGTACTCTGGGGCCAACGTCCTGACTTTC. The encoded protein is CASSERYSGANVLTF.

V gene TRBV5-4 combines with J gene TRBJ2-7; D is unresolved. The CDR3 sequence is 14 residues long. Germline V CDR1 and CDR2: SGHNT, YYREEE (reference sequence). The V gene lost 3 bases and the J gene lost 4 bases, with 14 bases spanning the gap. CDR3 loop: CASSSDVGVYEQYF. For the CDR3, the DNA is TGTGCCAGCAGCTCAGACGTTGGCGTTTACGAGCAGTACTTC.

This chain connects TRBV6-4 to TRBJ1-5; D gene ambiguous. The CDR3 covers 14 residues. V lost 4 bases, J lost 0 bases, and 7 bases lay in between. Germline V gene sequence: CDR1 MRHNA, CDR2 SNTAGT. The CDR3 reads CASSVEYSNQPQHF. CDR3 nucleotides: TGTGCCAGCAGTGTCGAGTATAGCAATCAGCCCCAGCATTTT.

The rearrangement links TRBV27 to TRBJ1-5, with 7 bases lining up with TRBD1. The V gene's germline CDR1 is MNHEY and CDR2 SMNVEV (reference sequence). CDR3 length: 16 residues. Trimming took 5 bases from V and 0 from J; bases not matched to a gene: 7. As DNA, the CDR3 is TGTGCCAGCAGTCCAATCCGACAGGGTAGCAATCAGCCCCAGCATTTT. It is translated as CASSPIRQGSNQPQHF.

The V gene is TRBV7-2, the J gene TRBJ2-2, with D unresolved. From germline, CDR1 is SGHTA and CDR2 FQGNSA. The V gene lost 3 bases and the J gene lost 1 base, with 6 bases spanning the gap. The CDR3 is 14 residues long. This CDR3 is CASSFGMNTGELFF. In nucleotides, the CDR3 is TGTGCCAGCAGCTTTGGGATGAACACCGGGGAGCTGTTTTTT.

The chain uses TRBV28 and TRBJ2-3; D remains ambiguous. With 5 bases removed from V and 5 bases from J, the gap between germline ends came to 11 bases. This CDR3 is 13 amino acids long. In germline, CDR1 is MDHEN, CDR2 SYDVKM. This CDR3 reads CASSTVVVDTQYF. CDR3 sequence (DNA): TGTGCCAGCAGTACAGTTGTAGTAGATACGCAGTATTTT.

In DNA, the CDR3 is TGTGCCAGCAGCTTTAGCGGGAGGGCGGGGAATGAGCAGTTCTTC. Protein sequence: CASSFSGRAGNEQFF. V usage is TRBV7-2 and J usage is TRBJ2-1, with TRBD2 identical over 11 bases. The junction had 5 bases not matched to a gene; V was cut back by 3 bases and J by 7 bases. The germline V gene encodes CDR1 SGHTA and CDR2 FQGNSA. This CDR3 comprises 15 residues.

This sequence joins TRBV19 and TRBJ2-6; D unclear. V dropped 3 bases and J dropped 0 bases, with 3 bases sitting between them. Germline loops: CDR1 LNHDA, CDR2 SQIVND (reference sequence). This CDR3 has 14 residues. The CDR3 sequence is CASSITSGANVLTF. CDR3 sequence (DNA): TGTGCCAGTAGTATTACCTCTGGGGCCAACGTCCTGACTTTC.

The gene calls are TRBV7-3 and TRBJ2-5; 8 positions agree with TRBD1. The CDR3 consists of 13 residues. The V gene end was trimmed by 5 bases and the J gene end by 7 bases; junction bases not matched to a gene: 6. Germline V gene lookup returns CDR1 SGHTA and CDR2 FQGTGA. The CDR3 coding sequence is TGTGCCAGCAGCCCGGACAGGGCCGGGACCCAGTACTTC. Translation: CASSPDRAGTQYF.

The chain couples TRBV5-1 to TRBJ2-1, with TRBD2 matching over 7 bases. In germline, CDR1 is SGHRS, CDR2 YFSETQ. The CDR3 loop spans 15 amino acids. V was clipped by 0 bases and J by 7 bases; unmatched bases: 7. CDR3 region: CASSLGPSGLNEQFF. DNA of the CDR3: TGCGCCAGCAGCTTGGGCCCTAGCGGACTAAATGAGCAGTTCTTC.

The rearrangement links TRBV27 to TRBJ1-2; D is unresolved. The CDR3 is made up of 17 amino acids. The V gene's germline CDR1 is MNHEY and CDR2 SMNVEV (reference sequence). Trimming took 1 base from V and 4 from J, leaving 19 bases between them. CDR3 amino acids: CASSLYGASGLSYGYTF. DNA of the CDR3: TGTGCCAGCAGTTTATACGGCGCCAGCGGGTTGAGCTATGGCTACACCTTC.

This chain joins TRBV25-1 and TRBJ2-1, with D possibly TRBD2 on 6 matching bases. V was trimmed by 7 bases and J by 7 bases, leaving 17 bases between them. This CDR3 has 14 residues. CDR1 is MGHDK, CDR2 SYGVNS, per germline. The DNA of the CDR3 is TGTGCCAGCAAAGGATATCGGGAGCTGAATGAGCAGTTCTTC. Amino acids: CASKGYRELNEQFF. Looking up the rest from reference TRBV25-1 and TRBJ2-1 gives the full variable domain: EADIYQTPRYLVIGTGKKITLECSQTMGHDKMYWYQQDPGMELHLIHYSYGVNSTEKGDLSSESTVSRIRTEHFPLTLESARPSHTSQYLCASKGYRELNEQFFGPGTRLTVL.

The rearrangement joins TRBV7-2 to TRBJ2-1, with 9 bases aligning to TRBD1. The V gene end was trimmed by 0 bases and the J gene end by 8 bases; junction bases not matched to a gene: 5. There are 15 residues in the CDR3. The germline V gene has CDR1 SGHTA and CDR2 FQGNSA. CDR3 region: CASSLAGTGLHEQFF. The CDR3 coding sequence is TGTGCCAGCAGCTTAGCGGGGACAGGGCTACATGAGCAGTTCTTC.

This clone was seen only a few times. The CDR3 is CASSSGSGRGLNEQFF. The DNA of the CDR3 is TGCGCCAGCAGCTCCGGTAGCGGGAGGGGACTTAATGAGCAGTTCTTC. This chain connects TRBV5-1 to TRBJ2-1; TRBD2 matches at 11 bases. The CDR3 has 16 amino acids. The V gene end was trimmed by 3 bases and the J gene end by 7 bases; junction bases not matched to a gene: 9. Germline values: CDR1 SGHRS, CDR2 YFSETQ.

The chain carries TRBV12-2 and TRBJ1-5; the table gives TRBD1 as D, unverified against the DNA. TRBV12-2 is annotated as a pseudogene. The CDR3 spans 14 residues. The CDR3 nucleotides read TGTGCAAGTCGACCCGTTAACGAGGGACAGAAGCCCCTTTTT. Its translation: CASRPVNEGQKPLF.

This chain uses TRBV7-2 with TRBJ2-7; TRBD1 or TRBD2 may be the D gene (5 bases each). Trimming cost V 2 bases and J 6 bases, with 8 bases left between them. Germline assignment: CDR1 SGHTA and CDR2 FQGNSA. This CDR3 is built from 12 residues. The DNA of the CDR3 is TGTGCCAGCAGCTTATGGGGGATCGAGCAGTACTTC. It encodes CASSLWGIEQYF.

The chain has TRBV2 and TRBJ2-5, with TRBD1 as a possible D gene (5 bases). Judging by the DNA end, TRBJ2-7 fits better; the J call may be wrong. Germline CDR1 SNHLY, CDR2 FYNNEI. This CDR3 region has 16 residues. The CDR3 loop is CASSATRQPDGYEQYF. In nucleotides, the CDR3 is TGTGCCAGCAGTGCCACCCGACAGCCGGACGGATACGAGCAGTACTTC.

A single count supports this clone. The V gene is TRBV7-2, the J gene TRBJ1-2; weak D call: TRBD1 (6 bases). The ends were cut back, 5 bases at V and 4 bases at J, with 17 bases in the middle. CDR1 and CDR2 from the germline V gene are SGHTA and FQGNSA. This CDR3 contains 15 residues. CDR3 amino acids: CASSLPGQITYGYTF. CDR3 sequence (DNA): TGTGCCAGCAGCCTACCGGGACAAATAACCTATGGCTACACCTTC. The full variable domain, in which reference TRBV7-2 and TRBJ1-2 provide the parts outside the CDR3, is GAGVSQSPSNKVTEKGKDVELRCDPISGHTALYWYRQSLGQGLEFLIYFQGNSAPDKSGLPSDRFSAERTGGSVSTLTIQRTQQEDSAVYLCASSLPGQITYGYTFGSGTRLTVV.

The chain is built from TRBV2 and TRBJ1-4; D unclear. V gave up 10 bases and J gave up 6 bases, with 15 bases separating them. Germline assignment: CDR1 SNHLY and CDR2 FYNNEI. This CDR3 is built from 13 residues. CDR3: CATGLGPYEKLFF. CDR3 sequence (DNA): TGTGCCACCGGACTTGGCCCGTATGAAAAACTGTTTTTT.

The chain recombines TRBV2 with TRBJ1-5; TRBD1 is a possible D gene (5 bases). V lost 6 bases, J lost 3 bases, and 12 bases lay in between. This CDR3 comprises 14 residues. Germline V gene data show CDR1 as SNHLY and CDR2 as FYNNEI. The DNA for the CDR3 is TGTGCCAGCAGCCCGGACACCCACAATCAGCCCCAGCATTTT. It yields the protein CASSPDTHNQPQHF.